The 21 T cell receptor beta chains below were found in one sample sequenced in a study of low-dose radiotherapy and immunotherapy resistance in tumors. As to time point: before trial treatment. cDNA synthesis used a TRAV/TRBV-specific primer set for both chains. For amplifying TCRs, the PCR ran for about 20 cycles with Phusion, which was used together with a constant-region primer and the adapter on the V primers. TCRdb reprocessed the reads via MiXCR and lists one record per CDR3 protein. The sample has tens of thousands of distinct CDR3 sequences, 8% to 10% seen once; the top ten hold 1%. The sequenced sample was PBMCs, obtained before treatment. The receptors originated from a male donor with prostate cancer.

This clonotype was found many times. The chain has TRBV29-1 and TRBJ2-1, with 7 bases lining up with TRBD2. CDR1 and CDR2 (germline): SQVTM, ANQGSEA. CDR3 size: 14 residues. The V and J ends lost 1 base and 0 bases, in that order; junction bases with no gene match: 0. CDR3 sequence reads: CSVEGEGSYNEQFF. The CDR3 coding sequence is TGCAGCGTTGAAGGGGAGGGCTCCTACAATGAGCAGTTCTTC.

There are many counts of this clonotype. The chain uses TRBV27 and TRBJ1-4, with 7 bases lining up with TRBD1. Trimming at V came to 8 bases and at J to 3 bases, leaving 6 bases not matched to a gene. The CDR3 runs 14 residues. The germline V gene encodes CDR1 MNHEY and CDR2 SMNVEV (reference sequence). The CDR3: CASADRVANEKLFF. DNA of the CDR3: TGTGCCAGCGCAGACAGGGTCGCTAATGAAAAACTGTTTTTT.

The sample holds many counts of this clonotype. The rearrangement joins TRBV20-1 to TRBJ2-1; D is perhaps TRBD1 (6 bases). The CDR3 is made up of 15 amino acids. The V end lost 6 bases, the J end lost 2 bases, and 17 bases lay between the germline ends. Germline V gene data show CDR1 as DFQATT and CDR2 as SNEGSKA (reference sequence). Here the CDR3 reads CSAPLRQGTYNEQFF. DNA for the CDR3: TGCAGTGCGCCACTGAGGCAGGGGACCTACAATGAGCAGTTCTTC.

This clonotype was detected ten times or more. This chain joins TRBV19 and TRBJ2-1; possible D gene TRBD1, 5 bases. In germline, CDR1 is LNHDA, CDR2 SQIVND (reference sequence). This CDR3 has 14 residues. Trimming removed 3 bases from V and 4 bases from J, with 10 bases in between. The CDR3 DNA sequence: TGTGCCAGTAGTATGGGGCCCCCATACAATGAGCAGTTCTTC. Its protein is CASSMGPPYNEQFF.

In its sample, this clonotype was seen many times. The chain uses TRBV29-1 and TRBJ1-2; D may be TRBD1 (6 bases). Germline CDR1 reads SQVTM; CDR2 reads ANQGSEA. CDR3 length: 14 residues. V dropped 2 bases and J dropped 8 bases, with 18 bases sitting between them. CDR3 in DNA: TGCAGCGTTGAATCTCCAGGGGACCCTAGGGGCTACACCTTC. It translates to CSVESPGDPRGYTF.

This clonotype showed up many times. CDR3 nucleotides: TGCAGCGATGGGGGGATCTCAGGCGGAGAGACCCAGTACTTC. This translates into CSDGGISGGETQYF. The V and J genes are TRBV29-1 and TRBJ2-5; D is perhaps TRBD2 (6 bases). This CDR3 spans 14 amino acids. Per germline, CDR1 SQVTM and CDR2 ANQGSEA. Trimming shortened V by 7 bases and J by 4 bases, and 19 bases separated the two germline ends.

The V gene is TRBV28, the J gene TRBJ1-5; D is possibly TRBD1 (6 bases). CDR1 MDHEN and CDR2 SYDVKM come from the germline V gene. CDR3 length equals 15 residues. Trimming shortened V by 6 bases and J by 4 bases, and 16 bases separated the two germline ends. CDR3 nucleotides: TGTGCCAGCAGCCAGCCGAGGGACACAAATCAGCCCCAGCATTTT. It yields the protein CASSQPRDTNQPQHF.

This clonotype was seen ten or more times. This chain links TRBV4-2 with TRBJ2-5; 15 positions match TRBD2. Germline V CDR1 and CDR2: LGHNA, YNFKEQ. The CDR3 contains 17 residues. J gave up 4 bases and V 4 bases, and 7 bases lay outside the gene matches. CDR3 DNA sequence: TGTGCCAGCAGCCCGGGACTAGCGGGAGGTTTTGGAGAGACCCAGTACTTC. As protein: CASSPGLAGGFGETQYF.

This clonotype showed up many times. This chain joins TRBV7-9 and TRBJ2-7, with 10 bases lining up with TRBD2. This CDR3 has 18 amino acids. Trimming at V came to 5 bases and at J to 2 bases, leaving 15 bases not matched to a gene. In germline, CDR1 is SEHNR, CDR2 FQNEAQ (reference sequence). CDR3 in DNA: TGTGCCAGCAGCCGCCTGCTCCTAGCGGGAGTTTCCGCCTACGAGCAGTACTTC. It encodes CASSRLLLAGVSAYEQYF.

The table lists this clonotype with many counts. The V and J genes are TRBV27 and TRBJ1-3; TRBD1 aligns across 9 bases. Per germline, CDR1 MNHEY and CDR2 SMNVEV (reference sequence). The length of the CDR3 is 15 residues. With 3 bases clipped from V and 2 bases from J, the junction kept 2 bases outside the gene matches. CDR3 DNA: TGTGCCAGCAGTTTGACAGGGGGAGCTGGAAACACCATATATTTT. Amino acids: CASSLTGGAGNTIYF.

This clonotype was seen many times. This sequence joins TRBV2 and TRBJ2-3; D is undetermined. The germline V gene encodes CDR1 SNHLY and CDR2 FYNNEI. The length of the CDR3 is 14 residues. Trimming removed 3 bases at V and 2 bases at J, with 9 bases between. CDR3 nucleotide sequence: TGTGCCAGCAGTGAGGCACGGATCACAGATACGCAGTATTTT. Translation gives CASSEARITDTQYF.

The sample holds many counts of this clonotype. The chain carries TRBV10-3 and TRBJ2-7; D may be TRBD1 or TRBD2 (6 bases each). The CDR3 spans 15 residues. In germline, CDR1 is ENHRY, CDR2 SYGVKD. Trimming removed 0 bases at V and 2 bases at J, with 11 bases between. CDR3 in amino acids: CAISESGGPTYEQYF. CDR3 bases: TGTGCCATCAGTGAGTCAGGGGGGCCGACCTACGAGCAGTACTTC.

This clonotype came up many times. The V and J genes are TRBV20-1 and TRBJ2-4, with D uncertain. CDR3 size: 14 residues. Trimming stripped 0 bases from V and 9 bases from J, with 15 bases between. Germline V gene lookup returns CDR1 DFQATT and CDR2 SNEGSKA (reference sequence). CDR3 protein: CSARDHKTWGIQYF. CDR3 in DNA: TGCAGTGCTAGAGACCACAAGACATGGGGCATTCAGTACTTC.

In this sample, this clonotype turned up a few times. V gene TRBV28 combines with J gene TRBJ1-6; a weak D match, TRBD1 (6 bases). Germline CDR1 and CDR2: MDHEN and SYDVKM. The CDR3 loop spans 19 amino acids. Between the trimmed V and J ends, which lost 7 bases and 7 bases, there was a span of 29 bases. CDR3 bases: TGTGCCAGCAACGTCCCGCGATCGGGAACAGGGACGGGCAATTCACCCCTCCACTTT. Protein product: CASNVPRSGTGTGNSPLHF.

In its sample, this clonotype was seen many times. The chain has TRBV6-2 or TRBV6-3 and TRBJ2-7; tentative D call: TRBD2 (5 bases). The germline V gene has CDR1 MNHEY and CDR2 SVGEGT. The CDR3 extends over 11 amino acids. V was clipped by 8 bases and J by 3 bases, with 8 bases between them. The CDR3 DNA sequence: TGTGCCAGCGAAGCGGACTACGAGCAGTACTTC. Protein: CASEADYEQYF.

This clonotype was seen at least ten times. The genes are TRBV28 and TRBJ2-7, with 13 bases lining up with TRBD2. V gave up 1 base and J gave up 1 base; unmatched junction bases: 7. The CDR3 length is 18 residues. Germline values: CDR1 MDHEN, CDR2 SYDVKM. As DNA, the CDR3 is TGTGCCAGCAGTTTATCCCCGGGGACTAGCGGGATTTCCTACGAGCAGTACTTC. It encodes CASSLSPGTSGISYEQYF. The complete variable domain, with remaining parts taken from reference TRBV28 and TRBJ2-7, reads DVKVTQSSRYLVKRTGEKVFLECVQDMDHENMFWYRQDPGLGLRLIYFSYDVKMKEKGDIPEGYSVSREKKERFSLILESASTNQTSMYLCASSLSPGTSGISYEQYFGPGTRLTVT.

This clonotype appeared many times. The chain recombines TRBV10-3 with TRBJ2-1; 11 bases agree with TRBD2. Germline lookup yields CDR1 ENHRY and CDR2 SYGVKD. The CDR3 consists of 19 residues. V shed 2 bases and J 6 bases; nucleotides not matched to a gene: 15. This CDR3 is CAISERFGGLAGGSNEQFF. DNA of the CDR3: TGTGCCATCAGTGAGCGATTTGGGGGGCTAGCGGGAGGATCCAATGAGCAGTTCTTC.

This clonotype was recorded many times. V usage is TRBV6-5 and J usage is TRBJ2-1, with no clear D. V shed 5 bases and J shed 9 bases, with 29 bases lying between them. The CDR3 spans 18 residues. CDR1 and CDR2 (germline): MNHEY, SVGAGI. The CDR3 sequence: CASSPQTGKGGPRGEQFF. CDR3 bases: TGTGCCAGCAGTCCCCAAACTGGGAAGGGCGGTCCGAGAGGTGAGCAGTTCTTC.

The sample holds many counts of this clonotype. This sequence joins TRBV10-3 and TRBJ2-2; D is unclear. There are 12 residues in the CDR3. V lost 8 bases, J lost 6 bases, and 10 bases lay in between. The germline V gene has CDR1 ENHRY and CDR2 SYGVKD. CDR3 region: CAILVGSGELFF. For the CDR3, the DNA is TGTGCCATCCTGGTTGGGTCCGGGGAGCTGTTTTTT.

This clonotype was recorded many times. The CDR3 reads CASSDPATYNEQFF. CDR3 bases: TGTGCCAGCAGCGACCCCGCTACCTACAATGAGCAGTTCTTC. The J gene is TRBJ2-1, the V gene TRBV5-4; D uncertain. Germline lookup yields CDR1 SGHNT and CDR2 YYREEE (reference sequence). Between the trimmed V and J ends, which lost 4 bases and 2 bases, there was a span of 10 bases. This CDR3 contains 14 residues.

This clonotype was detected many times. In DNA form, the CDR3 reads TGTGCCAGCAGTTTTTTCGAAGGCACAGATACGCAGTATTTT. Translating gives CASSFFEGTDTQYF. The gene calls are TRBV28 and TRBJ2-3; D remains ambiguous. This CDR3 contains 14 residues. Trimming took 3 bases from V and 1 from J, leaving 8 bases between them. Germline lookup yields CDR1 MDHEN and CDR2 SYDVKM. The whole variable domain, filled in from reference TRBV28 and TRBJ2-3, reads DVKVTQSSRYLVKRTGEKVFLECVQDMDHENMFWYRQDPGLGLRLIYFSYDVKMKEKGDIPEGYSVSREKKERFSLILESASTNQTSMYLCASSFFEGTDTQYFGPGTRLTVL.